Below are 32 T cell receptor beta chains sequenced from a single sample in a study of Ad26.COV2.S vaccination and SARS-CoV-2 variants. Treatment described: roughly 19 received Ad26.COV2.S at low or high dose, single or two shots; roughly five received placebo; per-sample allocation not given. Sampling happened 63 days after the first vaccine or placebo injection. Clones were read by immunoSEQ multiplex PCR, and TCRdb kept only the in-frame ones, dropping some. Here the sample spans under 250,000 clones, roughly 85% being singletons. The starting material was peripheral blood, obtained in a trial of Ad26.COV2.S vaccine versus placebo. These receptors originate from a person between 18 and 59 years old who received the Ad26.COV2.S COVID-19 vaccine or a placebo.

This chain joins TRBV5-1 and TRBJ1-3; D gene uncertain. Germline V gene lookup returns CDR1 SGHRS and CDR2 YFSETQ. The CDR3 loop spans 15 amino acids. The V and J ends lost 0 bases and 0 bases respectively, with 7 bases between them. The CDR3 region is CASSLDGRSGNTIYF. CDR3 DNA: TGCGCCAGCAGCTTGGACGGCCGCTCTGGAAACACCATATATTTT.

Remarks on this clone: Other nucleotide sequences in the sample specify the same CDR3. V gene TRBV3-1 (or the pseudogene TRBV3-2) combines with J gene TRBJ1-2; 9 nucleotides match TRBD1. The CDR3 is made up of 15 amino acids. The junction had 10 bases not matched to a gene; V was cut back by 3 bases and J by 8 bases. Germline V gene data show CDR1 as LGHDT and CDR2 as YNNKEL (reference sequence). In DNA, the CDR3 is TGTGCCAGCAGCCAGGTTACAGGGGGCGCAGGGGGCTACACCTTC. This sequence encodes CASSQVTGGAGGYTF.

The chain employs TRBV7-9 and TRBJ1-2, with D hard to call. This CDR3 comprises 14 residues. With 5 bases removed from V and 4 bases from J, the gap between germline ends came to 14 bases. Germline V gene lookup returns CDR1 SEHNR and CDR2 FQNEAQ (reference sequence). This CDR3 is CASSAPRQAYGYTF. CDR3 coding DNA: TGTGCCAGCAGCGCACCGCGCCAGGCCTATGGCTACACCTTC.

The rearrangement uses TRBV7-8 and TRBJ1-1; possibly TRBD1 for D (5 bases). V lost 1 base to trimming and J lost 7 bases, with 13 bases between them. In germline, CDR1 is SGHVS, CDR2 FQNEAQ. This CDR3 has 14 amino acids. In DNA, the CDR3 is TGTGCCAGCAGCTTAGAGCACGAGGGGAGTGAAGCTTTCTTT. Its translation: CASSLEHEGSEAFF.

The chain uses TRBV7-2 and TRBJ2-2; TRBD1 might be the D (5 bases). Germline loops: CDR1 SGHTA, CDR2 FQGNSA. V lost 5 bases, J lost 1 base, and 23 bases lay in between. This CDR3 spans 19 amino acids. The CDR3 DNA reads TGTGCCAGCAGCCAGTCCGTCTGGGGCACTCCAATGAACACCGGGGAGCTGTTTTTT. Protein product: CASSQSVWGTPMNTGELFF.

This rearrangement joins TRBV12-3 or TRBV12-4 to TRBJ2-7; the D gene is possibly TRBD1 (6 bases). The V end lost 6 bases, the J end lost 3 bases, and 9 bases lay between the germline ends. The CDR3 contains 12 residues. CDR3 nucleotides: TGTGCCAGCAGCGAGACAGGCTACGAGCAGTACTTC. Translation gives CASSETGYEQYF.

The chain joins TRBV7-2 to TRBJ2-3; tentatively, D is TRBD2 (5 bases). The length of the CDR3 is 15 residues. V was pared by 2 bases and J by 1 base, with 10 bases between. Germline CDR1 reads SGHTA; CDR2 reads FQGNSA. CDR3 coding DNA: TGTGCCAGCAGCTTAATGCTGAGGGGCACAGATACGCAGTATTTT. Translating gives CASSLMLRGTDTQYF.

This chain links TRBV5-1 with TRBJ2-5, with a weak D call TRBD1 (5 bases). V lost 0 bases and J lost 5, with 11 bases in between. Per the germline V gene, CDR1 is SGHRS and CDR2 is YFSETQ. This CDR3 spans 14 amino acids. CDR3 protein: CASSLGTNRETQYF. As DNA, the CDR3 is TGCGCCAGCAGCTTGGGGACAAACCGGGAGACCCAGTACTTC.

This chain joins TRBV5-1 and TRBJ2-5, with 10 bases that match TRBD2. The CDR3 runs to 16 residues. Losses at the gene ends were 0 bases for V and 5 bases for J; bases not matched to a gene: 7. Germline-derived CDR1 and CDR2 are SGHRS and YFSETQ. Here the CDR3 DNA reads TGCGCCAGCAGCTTGGCCCCGAGCGGGGGGGCTGAGACCCAGTACTTC. As protein: CASSLAPSGGAETQYF.

This clone was observed a few times. The identical CDR3 is also encoded by other nucleotide sequences in the sample. The chain couples TRBV4-3 to TRBJ1-4; no firm D call. Per the germline V gene, CDR1 is LGHNA and CDR2 is YSLEER. This CDR3 region has 13 residues. V was clipped by 0 bases and J by 8 bases, with 7 bases between them. CDR3 nucleotide sequence: TGCGCCAGCAGCCAAGATCGACGAGAAAAACTGTTTTTT. Translated, it gives CASSQDRREKLFF.

This clone occurred once. The chain uses TRBV19 and TRBJ2-7; D might be TRBD1 or TRBD2, each matching 5 bases. Germline V gene data show CDR1 as LNHDA and CDR2 as SQIVND (reference sequence). The CDR3 has 15 amino acids. Deletions cut 6 bases from V and 5 bases from J, with 20 bases between. This CDR3 reads CASSAGTGTVDEQYF. The CDR3 nucleotides read TGTGCCAGTAGCGCGGGTACCGGGACCGTTGACGAGCAGTACTTC.

This clone was recorded a few times. V usage is TRBV15 and J usage is TRBJ2-3; TRBD2 matches 13 bases. V dropped 3 bases and J dropped 6; count of bases not matched to a gene: 9. The CDR3 runs to 17 residues. The germline gives CDR1 LNHNV, CDR2 YYDKDF (reference sequence). The CDR3 DNA is TGTGCCACCAGCAGTCGACTAGCGGGGGGCGCCTCGGATACGCAGTATTTT. Amino acids: CATSSRLAGGASDTQYF.

This chain joins TRBV4-3 and TRBJ2-3; D not certain. This CDR3 is 12 amino acids long. Germline CDR1 LGHNA, CDR2 YSLEER. Trimming shortened V by 0 bases and J by 6 bases, and 4 bases separated the two germline ends. The CDR3 is CASSQEQDTQYF. DNA for the CDR3: TGCGCCAGCAGCCAAGAGCAGGATACGCAGTATTTT.

This chain uses TRBV6-5 with TRBJ2-3; D is ambiguous. The CDR3 runs 14 residues. Per the germline V gene, CDR1 is MNHEY and CDR2 is SVGAGI. The germline V and J ends were trimmed by 6 bases and 1 base, with 11 bases remaining between them. The CDR3 loop reads CASRYGLGTDTQYF. Here the CDR3 DNA reads TGTGCCAGCAGGTATGGGCTCGGCACAGATACGCAGTATTTT.

The J gene is TRBJ1-5, the V gene TRBV30; tentative D call: TRBD1 (5 bases). Germline-derived CDR1 and CDR2 are GTSNPN and SVGIG (reference sequence). Deletions cut 2 bases from V and 7 bases from J, with 15 bases between. This CDR3 contains 14 residues. CDR3 in amino acids: CAWSNRQFGQPQHF. In nucleotides, the CDR3 is TGTGCCTGGAGTAATCGACAGTTTGGCCAGCCCCAGCATTTT.

This chain connects TRBV24-1 to TRBJ2-3, with 7 bases identical to TRBD2. From germline, CDR1 is KGHDR and CDR2 SFDVKD. Trimming removed 6 bases from V and 4 bases from J; junction bases left unmatched: 9. The CDR3 is 15 residues long. CDR3 nucleotides: TGTGCCACCAGTAAGTTTGGCGGGAGCCCAGATACGCAGTATTTT. Protein sequence: CATSKFGGSPDTQYF.

This chain uses TRBV9 with TRBJ1-4; 8 nucleotides align to TRBD1. The V and J ends lost 2 bases and 8 bases, in that order; junction bases with no gene match: 5. The CDR3 length is 14 residues. Germline V gene lookup returns CDR1 SGDLS and CDR2 YYNGEE. The CDR3 DNA sequence: TGTGCCAGCAGCGTCGCTCGGACAGGGGAAAAACTGTTTTTT. Its translation is CASSVARTGEKLFF.

The V call is TRBV7-9, the J call TRBJ2-5; a possible D gene is TRBD2 (7 bases). The germline CDR1 and CDR2 sequences are SEHNR and FQNEAQ (reference sequence). The CDR3 totals 14 residues. Trimming removed 5 bases at V and 5 bases at J, with 15 bases between. CDR3 sequence (DNA): TGTGCCAGCAGCAAGGCGGGGGCGGTGGAGACCCAGTACTTC. Its protein is CASSKAGAVETQYF.

The chain is built from TRBV2 and TRBJ1-2; possible D gene TRBD1, 5 bases. Germline CDR1 SNHLY, CDR2 FYNNEI. The germline V and J ends were trimmed by 7 bases and 4 bases, with 10 bases remaining between them. This CDR3 is built from 12 residues. The CDR3 DNA sequence: TGTGCCAGCATGACTGGGACCTATGGCTACACCTTC. Translation: CASMTGTYGYTF.

The CDR3 bases are TGTGCCACCAGTGATTTGCCGCTTGGTGAGCAGTTCTTC. This codes for CATSDLPLGEQFF. The chain uses TRBV24-1 and TRBJ2-1; D unclear. The CDR3 loop spans 13 amino acids. Germline CDR1 and CDR2: KGHDR and SFDVKD. V was shortened by 0 bases and J by 9 bases, with 8 bases between the two germline ends.

The V and J genes are TRBV11-2 and TRBJ1-1; D is unresolved. The CDR3 covers 15 residues. Per the germline V gene, CDR1 is SGHAT and CDR2 is FQNNGV. Between the trimmed V and J ends, which lost 5 bases and 0 bases, there was a span of 13 bases. In DNA, the CDR3 is TGTGCCAGCAGCCCCTGGGAGGCAATGAACACTGAAGCTTTCTTT. It codes for CASSPWEAMNTEAFF.

This chain's CDR3 is CAISVQAEGEAFF. The CDR3 DNA is TGTGCCATCAGTGTACAGGCAGAGGGTGAAGCTTTCTTT. The rearrangement joins TRBV10-3 to TRBJ1-1, with D tentatively TRBD1 (5 bases). Trimming took off 4 bases at V and 7 bases at J, with 13 bases between the two ends. This CDR3 has 13 amino acids. Germline CDR1 reads ENHRY; CDR2 reads SYGVKD.

The chain combines TRBV7-9 with TRBJ1-5; maybe TRBD1 (6 bases). Germline assignment: CDR1 SEHNR and CDR2 FQNEAQ (reference sequence). Trimming cost V 1 base and J 4 bases, with 8 bases left between them. CDR3 length equals 14 residues. In nucleotides, the CDR3 is TGTGCCAGCAGCTTAGGGGGGCCGAATCAGCCCCAGCATTTT. Amino acids: CASSLGGPNQPQHF.

This CDR3 is CASSHPTGQGQPQHF. The DNA of the CDR3 is TGCGCCAGCAGTCACCCCACAGGGCAGGGCCAGCCCCAGCATTTT. This chain uses TRBV23-1 with TRBJ1-5, with D maybe TRBD1 (6 bases). TRBV23-1 is an ORF, with its function uncertain. This CDR3 contains 15 residues. The germline V and J ends were trimmed by 3 bases and 7 bases, with 16 bases remaining between them.

The chain recombines TRBV7-2 with TRBJ1-2, with D perhaps TRBD1 (5 bases). Germline-derived CDR1 and CDR2 are SGHTA and FQGNSA. Trimming stripped 5 bases from V and 3 bases from J, with 13 bases between. There are 14 residues in the CDR3. CDR3 nucleotides: TGTGCCAGCAGCCCAGGGTTTCAGGACTATGGCTACACCTTC. It specifies CASSPGFQDYGYTF.

This sequence joins TRBV7-9 and TRBJ1-5; no clear D. Between the trimmed V and J ends, which lost 8 bases and 7 bases, there was a span of 15 bases. This CDR3 contains 13 residues. The germline V gene has CDR1 SEHNR and CDR2 FQNEAQ (reference sequence). The CDR3 coding sequence is TGTGCCAGCGTTGGTGGAGAGGGACAGCCCCAGCATTTT. Translation: CASVGGEGQPQHF.

The chain has TRBV3-1 (or the pseudogene TRBV3-2) and TRBJ1-1; D is possibly TRBD1 (5 bases). The CDR3 has 15 residues. V was clipped by 2 bases and J by 0 bases, with 10 bases between them. Looked up from germline, CDR1 is LGHDT and CDR2 is YNNKEL (reference sequence). The CDR3 is CASSQTGTLNTEAFF. The CDR3 DNA is TGTGCCAGCAGCCAAACCGGGACCTTGAACACTGAAGCTTTCTTT.

The chain recombines TRBV4-1 with TRBJ2-2; D is possibly TRBD2 (6 bases). This CDR3 is 17 amino acids long. CDR1 is MGHRA and CDR2 is YSYEKL in the germline V gene. V lost 1 base, J lost 2 bases, and 14 bases lay in between. The CDR3 bases are TGCGCCAGCAGCCAAGGGGGCGCCGGGACTAACACCGGGGAGCTGTTTTTT. It is translated as CASSQGGAGTNTGELFF.

The chain joins TRBV10-3 to TRBJ2-7; TRBD1 matches 8 bases. The V gene's germline CDR1 is ENHRY and CDR2 SYGVKD. CDR3 size: 13 residues. Trimming took 10 bases from V and 0 from J; bases not matched to a gene: 5. The CDR3 DNA sequence: TGTGCCACCCGGGACAGGCTCTCCTACGAGCAGTACTTC. It yields the protein CATRDRLSYEQYF.

This chain joins TRBV9 and TRBJ2-1; 9 bases map to TRBD2. Trimming took 0 bases from V and 15 from J; bases not matched to a gene: 10. The CDR3 consists of 14 residues. Germline-derived CDR1 and CDR2 are SGDLS and YYNGEE. The CDR3 reads CASSVEGLAGSLFF. Here the CDR3 DNA reads TGTGCCAGCAGCGTAGAGGGGCTAGCGGGGTCCCTGTTCTTC.

The CDR3 loop reads CASGLAGGDNEQFF. The CDR3 DNA reads as TGCGCCAGCGGCCTAGCGGGAGGTGACAATGAGCAGTTCTTC. J is TRBJ2-1 and V is TRBV5-1, with 11 bases aligning to TRBD2. Germline-derived CDR1 and CDR2 are SGHRS and YFSETQ. This CDR3 spans 14 amino acids. Germline trimming cut 7 bases from V and 5 bases from J; bases unmatched to any gene: 5.

The rearrangement uses TRBV27 and TRBJ1-5; D remains unclear. V shed 6 bases and J shed 2 bases, with 11 bases lying between them. The CDR3 runs to 14 residues. Germline V lookup: CDR1 MNHEY, CDR2 SMNVEV (reference sequence). CDR3 in amino acids: CASSYRVGNQPQHF. CDR3 DNA sequence: TGTGCCAGCAGCTATCGGGTCGGCAATCAGCCCCAGCATTTT.